The 13 T cell receptor beta chains listed next were all sequenced from one sample in a study of Tregs in tolerant kidney transplant recipients. These TCRs are of unknown antigen specificity. Only in-frame clones appear in the TCRdb table, and some are missing; sequencing was by immunoSEQ multiplex PCR. The sample consists of roughly 16,000 clones, around 55% of them appearing once. Sequenced input: Tregs from blood cultured with allogeneic cells. The receptors derive from a human donor in good health.

The V call is TRBV7-2, the J call TRBJ2-1, with 8 positions matching TRBD1. Trimming at V came to 1 base and at J to 3 bases, leaving 2 bases not matched to a gene. CDR3 length: 15 amino acids. The germline CDR1 and CDR2 sequences are SGHTA and FQGNSA. CDR3 nucleotide sequence: TGTGCCAGCAGCTTAGACAGGGGGGTCTACAATGAGCAGTTCTTC. Its translation: CASSLDRGVYNEQFF.

This clone is medium-sized (0.01 to 0.1%) in the sample. This CDR3 is CASSLAPIGGNTIYF. The CDR3 DNA reads TGTGCCAGCAGCTTAGCCCCTATAGGGGGAAACACCATATATTTT. The V call is TRBV7-2, the J call TRBJ1-3; unclear D gene. The CDR3 has 15 residues. Germline CDR1 and CDR2: SGHTA and FQGNSA. V shed 0 bases and J shed 4 bases, with 10 bases lying between them.

The chain uses TRBV6-5 and TRBJ1-2; tentative D call: TRBD1 (5 bases). CDR1 is MNHEY and CDR2 is SVGAGI in the germline V gene. This CDR3 is 12 amino acids long. The V gene lost 4 bases and the J gene lost 7 bases, with 10 bases spanning the gap. This CDR3 is CASSSGARGYTF. The CDR3 bases are TGTGCCAGCAGTTCTGGGGCTCGTGGCTACACCTTC.

This clone was found a few times. The V gene is TRBV4-2, the J gene TRBJ2-2; no clear D. The V gene's germline CDR1 is LGHNA and CDR2 YNFKEQ. CDR3 size: 13 residues. The V end lost 1 base, the J end lost 7 bases, and 7 bases lay between the germline ends. The CDR3 reads CASSQVGHGELFF. CDR3 sequence (DNA): TGTGCCAGCAGCCAAGTGGGTCACGGGGAGCTGTTTTTT.

This clone is medium-sized within its sample. The J gene is TRBJ2-5, the V gene TRBV5-4; no clear D. This CDR3 comprises 13 residues. Trimming took off 3 bases at V and 4 bases at J, with 10 bases between the two ends. Germline-derived CDR1 and CDR2 are SGHNT and YYREEE (reference sequence). CDR3 nucleotides: TGTGCCAGCAGCTCGACGCGGCCAGAGACCCAGTACTTC. Translating gives CASSSTRPETQYF.

The V gene is TRBV7-2, the J gene TRBJ1-3; D is perhaps TRBD1 (5 bases). This CDR3 is built from 15 residues. Between the trimmed V and J ends, which lost 1 base and 0 bases, there was a span of 7 bases. Germline-derived CDR1 and CDR2 are SGHTA and FQGNSA. CDR3 in DNA: TGTGCCAGCAGCTTAGTCGGGGGCTCTGGAAACACCATATATTTT. The encoded protein is CASSLVGGSGNTIYF. The entire variable domain, with the rest obtained from reference TRBV7-2 and TRBJ1-3, is as follows: GAGVSQSPSNKVTEKGKDVELRCDPISGHTALYWYRQSLGQGLEFLIYFQGNSAPDKSGLPSDRFSAERTGGSVSTLTIQRTQQEDSAVYLCASSLVGGSGNTIYFGEGSWLTVV.

This clone was seen more than once but under ten times. The chain employs TRBV18 and TRBJ2-7; tentatively, D is TRBD1 (5 bases). The CDR3 is 18 amino acids. Germline V gene data show CDR1 as KGHSH and CDR2 as LQKENI. With 3 bases removed from V and 2 bases from J, the gap between germline ends came to 23 bases. This CDR3 is CASSPFPGAKSPAYEQYF. The CDR3 DNA reads as TGTGCCAGCTCACCTTTCCCTGGGGCGAAGAGTCCCGCCTACGAGCAGTACTTC.

The chain recombines TRBV5-1 with TRBJ1-2; 8 nucleotides line up with TRBD1. J gave up 0 bases and V 5 bases, and 3 bases lay outside the gene matches. Per germline, CDR1 SGHRS and CDR2 YFSETQ. The CDR3 is made up of 14 amino acids. CDR3 amino acids: CASRDRATNYGYTF. The CDR3 DNA reads TGCGCCAGCAGGGACAGGGCGACTAACTATGGCTACACCTTC.

This chain uses TRBV7-9 with TRBJ2-1; 7 bases line up with TRBD1. This CDR3 spans 13 amino acids. The V gene's germline CDR1 is SEHNR and CDR2 FQNEAQ (reference sequence). The V gene end was trimmed by 6 bases and the J gene end by 10 bases; junction bases not matched to a gene: 9. In nucleotides, the CDR3 is TGTGCCAGCAGACCAGACAGGGCTGGCGAGCAGTTCTTC. It codes for CASRPDRAGEQFF.

This clone was found once. The rearrangement uses TRBV14 and TRBJ2-2; 8 nucleotides agree with TRBD2. The CDR3 is 17 amino acids. The V and J ends lost 3 bases and 5 bases, in that order; junction bases with no gene match: 11. The germline CDR1 and CDR2 sequences are SGHDN and FVKESK. CDR3 nucleotide sequence: TGTGCCAGCAGCCACCAAAAGGCCGGCGGGGGGACCGGGGAGCTGTTTTTT. This gives the protein CASSHQKAGGGTGELFF.

The J gene is TRBJ2-3, the V gene TRBV5-1; possible D gene TRBD1, 5 bases. The CDR3 is 14 amino acids. The V end lost 0 bases, the J end lost 2 bases, and 7 bases lay between the germline ends. Germline CDR1 reads SGHRS; CDR2 reads YFSETQ. CDR3 in DNA: TGCGCCAGCAGCTTGGGGACAACCACAGATACGCAGTATTTT. Its translation is CASSLGTTTDTQYF.

The gene calls are TRBV5-1 and TRBJ1-1; TRBD1 is a possible D gene (5 bases). V was pared by 0 bases and J by 10 bases, with 19 bases between. CDR3 length equals 15 residues. CDR1 and CDR2 from the germline V gene are SGHRS and YFSETQ. The DNA for the CDR3 is TGCGCCAGCAGCTTGGAAGGTTGGCAGGGTAGCGGAGCTTTCTTT. Translated: CASSLEGWQGSGAFF.

The chain employs TRBV5-1 and TRBJ1-3, with 8 positions matching TRBD1. J lost 2 bases, V lost 1 base, and 5 bases had no gene match. In germline, CDR1 is SGHRS, CDR2 YFSETQ. The CDR3 totals 16 residues. This CDR3 reads CASSLTGGLAGNTIYF. The CDR3 DNA is TGCGCCAGCAGCTTGACAGGGGGTTTGGCTGGAAACACCATATATTTT.